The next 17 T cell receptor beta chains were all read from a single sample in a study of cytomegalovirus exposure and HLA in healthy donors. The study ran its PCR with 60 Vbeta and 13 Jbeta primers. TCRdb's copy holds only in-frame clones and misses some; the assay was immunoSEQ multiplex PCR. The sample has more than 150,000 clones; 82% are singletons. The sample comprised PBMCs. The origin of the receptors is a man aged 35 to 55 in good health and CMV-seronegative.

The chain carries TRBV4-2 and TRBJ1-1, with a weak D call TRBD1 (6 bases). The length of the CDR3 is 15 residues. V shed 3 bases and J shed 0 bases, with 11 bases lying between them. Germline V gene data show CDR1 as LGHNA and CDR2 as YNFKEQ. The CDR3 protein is CASSQERGLNTEAFF. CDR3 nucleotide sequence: TGTGCCAGCAGCCAGGAAAGGGGGTTGAACACTGAAGCTTTCTTT.

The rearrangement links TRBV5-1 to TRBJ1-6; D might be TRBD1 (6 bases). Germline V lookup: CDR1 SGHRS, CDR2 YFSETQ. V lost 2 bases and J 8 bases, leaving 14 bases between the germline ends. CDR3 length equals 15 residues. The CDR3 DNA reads TGCGCCAGCAGCTTCCTGGGGGGGGGCGATTCACCCCTCCACTTT. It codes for CASSFLGGGDSPLHF.

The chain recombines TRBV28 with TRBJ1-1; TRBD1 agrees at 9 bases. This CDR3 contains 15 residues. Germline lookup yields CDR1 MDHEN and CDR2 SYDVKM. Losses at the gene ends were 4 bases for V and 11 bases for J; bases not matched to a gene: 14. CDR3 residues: CASSSLTGGDRGAFF. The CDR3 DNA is TGTGCCAGCAGTTCATTGACAGGGGGGGATCGGGGTGCTTTCTTT.

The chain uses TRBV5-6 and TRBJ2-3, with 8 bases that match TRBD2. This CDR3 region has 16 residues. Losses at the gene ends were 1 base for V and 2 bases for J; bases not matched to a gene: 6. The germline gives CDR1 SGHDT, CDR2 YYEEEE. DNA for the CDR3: TGTGCCAGCAGCTTGTTGCGGGGGGCCTACACAGATACGCAGTATTTT. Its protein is CASSLLRGAYTDTQYF.

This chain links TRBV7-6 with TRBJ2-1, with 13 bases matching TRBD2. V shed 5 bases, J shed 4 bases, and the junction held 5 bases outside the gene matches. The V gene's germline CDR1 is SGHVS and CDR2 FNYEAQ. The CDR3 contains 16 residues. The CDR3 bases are TGTGCCAGCAGCCCAAGGACTAGCGGGGGATACAATGAGCAGTTCTTC. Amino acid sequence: CASSPRTSGGYNEQFF.

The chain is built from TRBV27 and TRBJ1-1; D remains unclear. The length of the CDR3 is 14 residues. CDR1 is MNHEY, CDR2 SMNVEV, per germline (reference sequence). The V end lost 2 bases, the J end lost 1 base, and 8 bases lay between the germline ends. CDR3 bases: TGTGCCAGCAGTTTAGGAGGCGGGAACACTGAAGCTTTCTTT. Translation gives CASSLGGGNTEAFF.

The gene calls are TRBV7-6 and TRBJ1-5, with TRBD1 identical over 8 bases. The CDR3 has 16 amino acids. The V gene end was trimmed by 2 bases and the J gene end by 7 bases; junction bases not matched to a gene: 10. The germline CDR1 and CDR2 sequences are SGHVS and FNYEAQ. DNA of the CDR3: TGTGCCAGCAGCTTATCCGTCCCAGGGGGCGGCCAGCCCCAGCATTTT. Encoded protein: CASSLSVPGGGQPQHF.

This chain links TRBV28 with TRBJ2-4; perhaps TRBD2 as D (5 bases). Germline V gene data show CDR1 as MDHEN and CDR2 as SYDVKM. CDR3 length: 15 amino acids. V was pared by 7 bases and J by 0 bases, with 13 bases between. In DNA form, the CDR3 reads TGTGCCAGCACGTCTGATGGACTAGCCAAAAACATTCAGTACTTC. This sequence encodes CASTSDGLAKNIQYF. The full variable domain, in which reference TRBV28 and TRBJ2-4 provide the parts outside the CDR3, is DVKVTQSSRYLVKRTGEKVFLECVQDMDHENMFWYRQDPGLGLRLIYFSYDVKMKEKGDIPEGYSVSREKKERFSLILESASTNQTSMYLCASTSDGLAKNIQYFGAGTRLSVL.

CDR3 DNA sequence: TGTGCCAGCAGCGAACGCCGGGGGTCAGAGACCCAGTACTTC. Translated, it gives CASSERRGSETQYF. This chain uses TRBV5-4 with TRBJ2-5, with D possibly being TRBD2 (6 bases). With 4 bases removed from V and 4 bases from J, the gap between germline ends came to 14 bases. Per the germline V gene, CDR1 is SGHNT and CDR2 is YYREEE (reference sequence). CDR3 size: 14 residues.

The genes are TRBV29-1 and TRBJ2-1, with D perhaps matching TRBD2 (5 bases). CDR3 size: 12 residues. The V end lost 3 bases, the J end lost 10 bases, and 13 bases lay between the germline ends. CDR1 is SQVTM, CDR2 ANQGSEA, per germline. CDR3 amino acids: CSVDRELGEQFF. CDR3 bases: TGCAGCGTTGATAGGGAGTTAGGGGAGCAGTTCTTC.

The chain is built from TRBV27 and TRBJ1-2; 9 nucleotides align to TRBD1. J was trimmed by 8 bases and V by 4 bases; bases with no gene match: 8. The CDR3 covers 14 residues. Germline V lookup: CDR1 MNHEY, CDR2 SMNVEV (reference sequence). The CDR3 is CASSSAPGTGGYTF. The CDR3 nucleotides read TGTGCCAGCAGTTCGGCCCCGGGGACAGGGGGCTACACCTTC.

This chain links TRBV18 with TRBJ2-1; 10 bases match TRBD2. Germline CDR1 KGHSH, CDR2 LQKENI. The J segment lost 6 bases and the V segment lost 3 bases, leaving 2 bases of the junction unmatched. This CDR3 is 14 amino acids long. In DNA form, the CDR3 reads TGTGCCAGCTCACCTGAGCGGGAGGGCAATGAGCAGTTCTTC. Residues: CASSPEREGNEQFF.

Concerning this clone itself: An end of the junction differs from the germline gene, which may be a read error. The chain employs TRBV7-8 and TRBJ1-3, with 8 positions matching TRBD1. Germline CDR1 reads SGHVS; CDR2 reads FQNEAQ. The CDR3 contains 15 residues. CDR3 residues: CASSLAGTGRNTIYF. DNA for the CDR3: TGTGCCAGCAGCCTAGCCGGGACAGGACGAAACACCATATATTTT.

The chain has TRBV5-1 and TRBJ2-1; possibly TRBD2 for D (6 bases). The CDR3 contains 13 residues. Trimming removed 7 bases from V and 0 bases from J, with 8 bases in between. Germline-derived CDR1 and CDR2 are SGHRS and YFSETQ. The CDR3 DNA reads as TGCGCCAGCGGTAGCGGCTCCTACAATGAGCAGTTCTTC. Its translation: CASGSGSYNEQFF.

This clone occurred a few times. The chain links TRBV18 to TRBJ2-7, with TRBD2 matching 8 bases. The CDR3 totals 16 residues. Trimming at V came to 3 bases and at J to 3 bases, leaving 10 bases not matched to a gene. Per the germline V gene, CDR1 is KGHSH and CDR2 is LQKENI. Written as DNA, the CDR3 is TGTGCCAGCTCACCGGGGGGAGCGGGGGCCCGCTACGAGCAGTACTTC. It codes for CASSPGGAGARYEQYF.

CDR3 DNA: TGTGCCAGCAGGACAGGGGGCAAGGGTGGCTACACCTTC. Its translation: CASRTGGKGGYTF. The chain uses TRBV28 and TRBJ1-2, with 10 positions matching TRBD1. The CDR3 has 13 amino acids. Per the germline V gene, CDR1 is MDHEN and CDR2 is SYDVKM. The ends lost 6 bases at V and 7 bases at J; junction bases unmatched: 5.

CDR3 loop: CASSRQGPGDTQYF. Written as DNA, the CDR3 is TGCGCCAGCAGCCGCCAGGGTCCAGGAGATACGCAGTATTTT. The gene calls are TRBV4-1 and TRBJ2-3; D is possibly TRBD1 (5 bases). The CDR3 covers 14 residues. V lost 4 bases and J lost 5, with 13 bases in between. Germline loops: CDR1 MGHRA, CDR2 YSYEKL.